A single sample is the source of the 22 T cell receptor beta chains below, sequenced in a study of blood T cells in healthy people across ages. The second PCR ran 7 to 11 cycles with a sample-barcoded 5' primer and J-beta primers. TCRdb redid the calling of the 5' RACE reads with MiXCR, one entry per CDR3 protein. The table records 790,000 or so distinct CDR3 sequences, around 45% of them present only once. Sequenced input: blood. The receptors derive from a man older than 75 in good health.

The CDR3 here is CASRLSGDAYNEQFF. CDR3 DNA sequence: TGTGCCAGCAGACTCAGCGGGGACGCCTACAATGAGCAGTTCTTC. V gene TRBV6-5 combines with J gene TRBJ2-1, with 7 bases aligning to TRBD2. Trimming cost V 6 bases and J 2 bases; bases outside gene matches: 7. This CDR3 has 15 amino acids. Germline CDR1 is MNHEY and CDR2 is SVGAGI.

This clonotype was detected only a few times. The chain carries TRBV4-2 and TRBJ2-7; D is ambiguous. The germline V gene has CDR1 LGHNA and CDR2 YNFKEQ. The CDR3 loop spans 14 amino acids. V was clipped by 0 bases and J by 2 bases, with 8 bases between them. CDR3 in DNA: TGTGCCAGCAGCCAAGACGACGGAGCCTACGAGCAGTACTTC. This gives the protein CASSQDDGAYEQYF.

The chain carries TRBV20-1 and TRBJ2-7, with 10 bases fitting TRBD1. Trimming removed 5 bases from V and 2 bases from J; junction bases left unmatched: 15. This CDR3 comprises 17 residues. Germline V lookup: CDR1 DFQATT, CDR2 SNEGSKA (reference sequence). The CDR3 bases are TGCAGTGCTCCGATACCGGGACAGGGGACTTCCCCCTACGAGCAGTACTTC. Protein sequence: CSAPIPGQGTSPYEQYF.

This clonotype was detected a few times. A read error may be the cause here, since a much bigger clone is one base away. The V call is TRBV5-6, the J call TRBJ2-1; tentative D call: TRBD1 (5 bases). The germline CDR1 and CDR2 sequences are SGHDT and YYEEEE. There are 15 residues in the CDR3. The CDR3 coding sequence is TGTGCCAGCAGCTTGGGACAGTGGTCCTACAGTGAGCAGTTCTTC. This sequence encodes CASSLGQWSYSEQFF.

The V and J genes are TRBV4-3 and TRBJ2-5, with D possibly TRBD1 on 6 matching bases. The germline V gene encodes CDR1 LGHNA and CDR2 YSLEER. This CDR3 comprises 14 residues. V was clipped by 6 bases and J by 11 bases, with 22 bases between them. The CDR3 protein is CASRPTGSYNEQYF. The CDR3 region has the DNA TGCGCCAGCAGACCGACAGGTTCCTACAATGAGCAGTACTTC.

V and J are TRBV20-1 and TRBJ1-1; D gene ambiguous. The CDR3 extends over 13 amino acids. Trimming left V 0 bases short and J 10 bases short, with 15 bases between. Germline V gives CDR1 DFQATT, CDR2 SNEGSKA (reference sequence). The CDR3 DNA reads as TGCAGTGCTAGAGATCGCGGGAGAATTGTAGCTTTCTTT. Residues: CSARDRGRIVAFF.

CDR3 protein: CASSQVEWGSRYF. CDR3 coding DNA: TGTGCCAGCAGCCAGGTCGAATGGGGGAGCAGGTACTTC. The chain joins TRBV3-1 to TRBJ2-4; D could derive from TRBD1 or TRBD2 (5 bases each). Germline V gene data show CDR1 as LGHDT and CDR2 as YNNKEL (reference sequence). V lost 3 bases and J 15 bases, leaving 18 bases between the germline ends. The CDR3 is made up of 13 amino acids.

The V and J genes are TRBV7-9 and TRBJ2-1, with a possible D match to TRBD2 (6 bases). V lost 3 bases and J lost 5, with 11 bases in between. Germline assignment: CDR1 SEHNR and CDR2 FQNEAQ (reference sequence). This CDR3 has 14 residues. CDR3 region: CASSFGGNHNEQFF. The CDR3 region has the DNA TGTGCCAGCAGCTTTGGCGGGAATCACAATGAGCAGTTCTTC.

The chain's CDR3 is CASSINRDGYGYTF. In DNA form, the CDR3 reads TGTGCCAGCAGCATAAACAGGGACGGCTATGGCTACACCTTC. The chain has TRBV12-3 or TRBV12-4 and TRBJ1-2, with D perhaps matching TRBD1 (6 bases). The CDR3 runs 14 residues. The V end was cut by 6 bases, the J end by 4 bases, with 15 bases between.

This clonotype occurred many times. The V gene is TRBV20-1, the J gene TRBJ2-1; 15 bases match TRBD2. Germline CDR1 reads DFQATT; CDR2 reads SNEGSKA (reference sequence). This CDR3 spans 16 amino acids. J gave up 7 bases and V 6 bases, and 10 bases lay outside the gene matches. The CDR3 DNA sequence: TGCAGTGCGGAGTTGGGACTAGCGGGAGGCAGGAATGAGCAGTTCTTC. Protein: CSAELGLAGGRNEQFF.

The chain combines TRBV27 with TRBJ2-4; D remains ambiguous. The V end was cut by 8 bases, the J end by 3 bases, with 14 bases between. This CDR3 contains 14 residues. Germline V gene data show CDR1 as MNHEY and CDR2 as SMNVEV (reference sequence). The DNA for the CDR3 is TGTGCCAGCTCCCTCGGGCACCGCAAAAACATTCAGTACTTC. This codes for CASSLGHRKNIQYF.

This rearrangement joins TRBV4-1 to TRBJ2-1; 7 bases agree with TRBD2. Germline CDR1 is MGHRA and CDR2 is YSYEKL. This CDR3 is built from 14 residues. Losses at the gene ends were 1 base for V and 8 bases for J; bases not matched to a gene: 5. CDR3 protein: CASSQVAGDHEQFF. The CDR3, as DNA: TGCGCCAGCAGCCAAGTGGCGGGAGACCATGAGCAGTTCTTC.

This clonotype was recorded only once. This clone may be a read error of a much larger clone one base away. The chain uses TRBV30 and TRBJ2-1; D remains ambiguous. This CDR3 has 13 residues. CDR1 is GTSNPN and CDR2 is SVGIG in the germline V gene (reference sequence). The CDR3 region has the DNA TGTGCCTGTAGTGTTGGGCAATACAATGAGCAGTTCTTC. Amino acids: CACSVGQYNEQFF.

This rearrangement joins TRBV6-5 to TRBJ1-3, with no clear D. CDR3 length equals 16 residues. Trimming pared 6 bases from V and 0 bases from J, leaving 15 bases between. The germline gives CDR1 MNHEY, CDR2 SVGAGI. The CDR3 bases are TGTGCCAGCAGCCACTGGCCCGCACCCTCTGGAAACACCATATATTTT. Translation gives CASSHWPAPSGNTIYF.

This clonotype was detected a few times. This sequence joins TRBV20-1 and TRBJ2-1, with 14 bases aligning to TRBD2. V trimming: 3 bases; J trimming: 8 bases; junction bases outside the gene matches: 6. The CDR3 has 15 residues. Germline assignment: CDR1 DFQATT and CDR2 SNEGSKA (reference sequence). The CDR3 sequence: CSASGLAGGVDEQFF. As DNA, the CDR3 is TGCAGTGCTAGCGGACTAGCGGGAGGTGTGGATGAGCAGTTCTTC.

Only a few counts were recorded for this clonotype. The genes are TRBV6-2 or TRBV6-3 and TRBJ2-1, with a possible D match to TRBD2 (7 bases). The V end was cut by 10 bases, the J end by 0 bases, with 16 bases between. Germline values: CDR1 MNHEY, CDR2 SVGEGT. The CDR3 covers 15 residues. CDR3 nucleotides: TGTGCCACAAAGGGGGGGGTCCTCTCCTACAATGAGCAGTTCTTC. This gives the protein CATKGGVLSYNEQFF.

This rearrangement joins TRBV20-1 to TRBJ1-5; no definite D call. This CDR3 is 16 amino acids long. Trimming cost V 0 bases and J 0 bases, with 12 bases left between them. Germline CDR1 reads DFQATT; CDR2 reads SNEGSKA (reference sequence). The DNA for the CDR3 is TGCAGTGCTAGAGATACGGCGGCACCTAGCAATCAGCCCCAGCATTTT. This gives the protein CSARDTAAPSNQPQHF.

The J gene is TRBJ2-5, the V gene TRBV27; TRBD1 matches at 9 bases. CDR3 length: 16 residues. Trimming took 3 bases from V and 1 from J; bases not matched to a gene: 6. Per germline, CDR1 MNHEY and CDR2 SMNVEV (reference sequence). The CDR3 nucleotides read TGTGCCAGCAGTTTCAGTGGACAGGGGCCCCAAGAGACCCAGTACTTC. Its protein product is CASSFSGQGPQETQYF.

This clonotype turned up a few times. V and J are TRBV29-1 and TRBJ1-1, with D uncertain. The V and J ends lost 7 bases and 4 bases respectively, with 7 bases between them. This CDR3 has 10 residues. In germline, CDR1 is SQVTM, CDR2 ANQGSEA. The CDR3 spells CSGLSTEAFF. In DNA form, the CDR3 reads TGCAGCGGGCTGAGCACTGAAGCTTTCTTT.

The CDR3 DNA is TGTGCCAGCAACATGGGGGTAGCGGGGACCTACGAGCAGTACTTC. It codes for CASNMGVAGTYEQYF. This sequence joins TRBV6-2 or TRBV6-3 and TRBJ2-5; 8 bases map to TRBD2. The assigned J gene may be wrong: the sequence end matches TRBJ2-7 better. This CDR3 contains 15 residues. Germline CDR1 reads MNHEY; CDR2 reads SVGEGT.

There are a few counts of this clonotype. CDR3 sequence reads: CASSWIPDGSSGEQYF. The CDR3 DNA is TGTGCCAGCAGCTGGATCCCTGATGGCAGTTCGGGGGAGCAGTACTTC. This chain connects TRBV7-2 to TRBJ2-7; maybe TRBD2 (5 bases). Germline-derived CDR1 and CDR2 are SGHTA and FQGNSA. V was trimmed by 4 bases and J by 7 bases, leaving 23 bases between them. There are 16 residues in the CDR3.

This clonotype was recorded only once. V is TRBV20-1 and J is TRBJ2-1; D uncertain. Germline CDR1 is DFQATT and CDR2 is SNEGSKA (reference sequence). This CDR3 contains 13 residues. V lost 1 base and J lost 13, with 17 bases in between. CDR3: CSARALALETQFF. The CDR3 DNA reads as TGCAGTGCTAGAGCGTTAGCTTTAGAGACCCAGTTCTTC.